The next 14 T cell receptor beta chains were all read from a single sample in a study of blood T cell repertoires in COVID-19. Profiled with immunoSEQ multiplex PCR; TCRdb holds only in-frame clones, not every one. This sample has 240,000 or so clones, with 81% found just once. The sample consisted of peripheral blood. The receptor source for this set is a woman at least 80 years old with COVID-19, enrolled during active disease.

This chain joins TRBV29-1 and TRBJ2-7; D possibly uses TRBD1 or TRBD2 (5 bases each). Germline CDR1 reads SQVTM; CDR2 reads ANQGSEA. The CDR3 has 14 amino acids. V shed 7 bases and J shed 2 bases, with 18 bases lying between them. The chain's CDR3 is CSGGNPGFPYEQYF. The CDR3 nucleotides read TGCAGCGGGGGCAATCCGGGGTTCCCCTACGAGCAGTACTTC.

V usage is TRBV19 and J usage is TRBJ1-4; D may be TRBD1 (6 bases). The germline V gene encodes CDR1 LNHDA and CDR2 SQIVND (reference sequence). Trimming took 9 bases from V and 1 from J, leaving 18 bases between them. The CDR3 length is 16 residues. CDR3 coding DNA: TGTGCCAGCCTACCCACGGGGACACAAACTAATGAAAAACTGTTTTTT. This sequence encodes CASLPTGTQTNEKLFF.

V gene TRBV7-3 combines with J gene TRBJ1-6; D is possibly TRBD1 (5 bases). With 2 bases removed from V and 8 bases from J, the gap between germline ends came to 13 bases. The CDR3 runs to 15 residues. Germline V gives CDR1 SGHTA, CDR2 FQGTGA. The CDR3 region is CASSLEGAKDSPLHF. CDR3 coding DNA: TGTGCCAGCAGCTTAGAAGGGGCAAAGGATTCACCCCTCCACTTT.

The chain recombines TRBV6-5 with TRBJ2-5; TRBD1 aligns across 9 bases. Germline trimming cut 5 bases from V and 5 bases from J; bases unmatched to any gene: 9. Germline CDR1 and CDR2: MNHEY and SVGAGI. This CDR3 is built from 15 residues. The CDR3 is CASSPHRGQGETQYF. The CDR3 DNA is TGTGCCAGCAGTCCCCACCGCGGACAGGGGGAGACCCAGTACTTC.

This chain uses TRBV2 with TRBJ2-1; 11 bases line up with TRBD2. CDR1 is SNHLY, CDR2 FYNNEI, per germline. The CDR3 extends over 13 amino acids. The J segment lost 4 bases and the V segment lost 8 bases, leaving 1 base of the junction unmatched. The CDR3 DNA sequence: TGTGCCAGCGGGACTAGCGGATACAATGAGCAGTTCTTC. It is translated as CASGTSGYNEQFF.

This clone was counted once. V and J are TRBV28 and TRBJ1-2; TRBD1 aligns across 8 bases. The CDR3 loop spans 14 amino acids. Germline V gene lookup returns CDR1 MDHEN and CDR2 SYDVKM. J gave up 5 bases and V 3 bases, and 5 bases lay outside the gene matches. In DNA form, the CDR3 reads TGTGCCAGCAGTTTCGCAGGGGGCGTTTATGGCTACACCTTC. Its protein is CASSFAGGVYGYTF.

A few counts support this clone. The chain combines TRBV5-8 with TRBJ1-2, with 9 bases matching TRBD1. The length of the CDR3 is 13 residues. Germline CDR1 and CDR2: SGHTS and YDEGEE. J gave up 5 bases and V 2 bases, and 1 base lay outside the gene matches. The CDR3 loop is CASSLQGAYGYTF. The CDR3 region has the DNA TGTGCCAGCAGCTTACAGGGGGCATATGGCTACACCTTC.

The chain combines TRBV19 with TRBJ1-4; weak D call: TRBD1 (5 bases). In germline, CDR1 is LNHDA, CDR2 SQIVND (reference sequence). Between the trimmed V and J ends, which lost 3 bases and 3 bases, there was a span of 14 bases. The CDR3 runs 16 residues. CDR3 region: CASSMWGVGSNEKLFF. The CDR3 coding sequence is TGTGCCAGTAGTATGTGGGGCGTAGGGTCTAATGAAAAACTGTTTTTT.

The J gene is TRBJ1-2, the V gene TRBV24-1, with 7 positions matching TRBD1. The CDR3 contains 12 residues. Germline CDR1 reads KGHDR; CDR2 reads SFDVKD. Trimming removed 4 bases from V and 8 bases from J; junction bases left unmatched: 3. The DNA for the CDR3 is TGTGCCACCAGTGACTACAGGGGCGGCTACACCTTC. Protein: CATSDYRGGYTF.

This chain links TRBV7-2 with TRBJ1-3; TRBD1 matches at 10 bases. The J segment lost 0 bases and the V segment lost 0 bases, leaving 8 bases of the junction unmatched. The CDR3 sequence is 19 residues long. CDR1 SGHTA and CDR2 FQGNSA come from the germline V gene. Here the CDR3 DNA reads TGTGCCAGCAGCTTAGCGCCTGGGGGACAGGGGTTCTCTGGAAACACCATATATTTT. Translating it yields CASSLAPGGQGFSGNTIYF. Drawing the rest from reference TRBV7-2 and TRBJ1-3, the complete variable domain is GAGVSQSPSNKVTEKGKDVELRCDPISGHTALYWYRQSLGQGLEFLIYFQGNSAPDKSGLPSDRFSAERTGGSVSTLTIQRTQQEDSAVYLCASSLAPGGQGFSGNTIYFGEGSWLTVV.

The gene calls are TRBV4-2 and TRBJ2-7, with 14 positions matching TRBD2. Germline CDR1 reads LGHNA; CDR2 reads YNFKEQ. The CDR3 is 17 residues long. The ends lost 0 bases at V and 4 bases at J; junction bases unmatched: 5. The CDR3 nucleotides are TGTGCCAGCAGCCAAGAAGGGACTAGCGGGAGATTTTACGAGCAGTACTTC. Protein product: CASSQEGTSGRFYEQYF.

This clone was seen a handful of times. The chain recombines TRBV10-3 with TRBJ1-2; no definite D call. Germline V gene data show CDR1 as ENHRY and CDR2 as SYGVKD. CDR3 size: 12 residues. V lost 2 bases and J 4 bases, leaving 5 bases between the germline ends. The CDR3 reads CAISEGGYGYTF. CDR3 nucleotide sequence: TGTGCCATCAGTGAGGGAGGCTATGGCTACACCTTC.

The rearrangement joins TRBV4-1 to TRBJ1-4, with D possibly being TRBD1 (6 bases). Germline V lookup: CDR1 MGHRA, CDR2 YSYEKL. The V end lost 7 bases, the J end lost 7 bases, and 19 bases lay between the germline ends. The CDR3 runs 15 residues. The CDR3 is CASTPGLTGPEKLFF. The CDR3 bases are TGCGCCAGCACCCCCGGGCTGACAGGACCTGAAAAACTGTTTTTT.

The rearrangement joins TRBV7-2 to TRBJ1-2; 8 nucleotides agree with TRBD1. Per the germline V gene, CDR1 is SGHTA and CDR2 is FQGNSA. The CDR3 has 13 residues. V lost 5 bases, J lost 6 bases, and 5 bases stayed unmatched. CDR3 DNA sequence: TGTGCCAGCAGCCGCCGGACAGGGCATGGCTACACCTTC. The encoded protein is CASSRRTGHGYTF.